The 28 T cell receptor beta chains in this list originate from one sample, sequenced in a study of OX40 agonist ivuxolimab in advanced cancers. TCRdb keeps only in-frame clones here, not all; method: immunoSEQ multiplex PCR. This sample has approximately 52,000 clones, with 65% to 85% found just once. This sample comprised CD4+ or CD8+ T cells sorted from blood, obtained in a trial of the OX40 agonist ivuxolimab. The receptors originated from an adult with an advanced solid tumor such as melanoma, head and neck, liver or kidney cancer.

This chain joins TRBV18 and TRBJ1-1; D unclear. The germline gives CDR1 KGHSH, CDR2 LQKENI. V was trimmed by 3 bases and J by 2 bases, leaving 7 bases between them. The CDR3 is 13 amino acids. The CDR3 spells CASSPLSNTEAFF. CDR3 nucleotides: TGTGCCAGCTCACCCCTTTCCAACACTGAAGCTTTCTTT. Drawing the rest from reference TRBV18 and TRBJ1-1, the complete variable domain is NAGVMQNPRHLVRRRGQEARLRCSPMKGHSHVYWYRQLPEEGLKFMVYLQKENIIDESGMPKERFSAEFPKEGPSILRIQQVVRGDSAAYFCASSPLSNTEAFFGQGTRLTVV.

This clone has a handful of counts. This rearrangement joins TRBV5-6 to TRBJ2-1; D uncertain. Between the trimmed V and J ends, which lost 4 bases and 2 bases, there was a span of 13 bases. CDR3 length: 15 amino acids. Germline assignment: CDR1 SGHDT and CDR2 YYEEEE. The CDR3 DNA is TGTGCCAGCAGCCCCCTTACCCTACCCTACAATGAGCAGTTCTTC. Residues: CASSPLTLPYNEQFF.

In its sample, this clone was seen once. The J gene is TRBJ2-3, the V gene TRBV28; possible D gene TRBD1, 6 bases. The CDR3 extends over 14 amino acids. In germline, CDR1 is MDHEN, CDR2 SYDVKM. Trimming took 3 bases from V and 4 from J, leaving 11 bases between them. CDR3 protein: CASSFQGTSDTQYF. In DNA, the CDR3 is TGTGCCAGCAGTTTTCAGGGGACCTCAGATACGCAGTATTTT.

The V call is TRBV18, the J call TRBJ2-7; 9 bases fit TRBD1. The CDR3 covers 14 residues. Germline V gene sequence: CDR1 KGHSH, CDR2 LQKENI. V lost 3 bases to trimming and J lost 3 bases; unmatched junction nucleotides: 3. The CDR3 sequence is CASSPRQGVYEQYF. The DNA of the CDR3 is TGTGCCAGCTCACCCCGACAGGGGGTCTACGAGCAGTACTTC.

The rearrangement links TRBV28 to TRBJ1-2, with 7 bases matching TRBD1. CDR3 length equals 14 residues. The V segment lost 7 bases and the J segment 3 bases; nucleotides outside the gene matches: 8. Per the germline V gene, CDR1 is MDHEN and CDR2 is SYDVKM. The CDR3 spells CASNPGGRDYGYTF. The CDR3 DNA reads TGTGCCAGCAACCCAGGGGGTCGCGACTATGGCTACACCTTC.

The chain uses TRBV7-2 and TRBJ2-7, with D hard to call. Germline CDR1 and CDR2: SGHTA and FQGNSA. The CDR3 has 12 amino acids. Trimming removed 1 base at V and 5 bases at J, with 6 bases between. The CDR3 loop reads CASSLVVDEQYF. The CDR3 DNA follows: TGTGCCAGCAGCTTAGTCGTAGACGAGCAGTACTTC.

This clone was recorded a few times. This chain joins TRBV18 and TRBJ1-1, with D tentatively TRBD1 (6 bases). CDR3 length: 12 residues. Looked up from germline, CDR1 is KGHSH and CDR2 is LQKENI. The V and J ends lost 3 bases and 8 bases respectively, with 10 bases between them. CDR3 sequence: CASSPDSDEAFF. In nucleotides, the CDR3 is TGTGCCAGCTCACCGGACAGCGACGAAGCTTTCTTT.

The V call is TRBV10-3, the J call TRBJ2-5; TRBD2 might be the D (6 bases). The germline V and J ends were trimmed by 3 bases and 2 bases, with 13 bases remaining between them. The CDR3 contains 15 residues. From germline, CDR1 is ENHRY and CDR2 SYGVKD. This CDR3 reads CAISEGQGLQETQYF. The CDR3 DNA sequence: TGTGCCATCAGTGAAGGGCAGGGACTGCAAGAGACCCAGTACTTC.

This chain joins TRBV2 and TRBJ2-5, with a possible D match to TRBD2 (7 bases). CDR3 length: 12 residues. The germline V gene has CDR1 SNHLY and CDR2 FYNNEI. Trimming left V 8 bases short and J 4 bases short, with 11 bases between. CDR3 region: CASGGGRETQYF. The DNA for the CDR3 is TGTGCCAGCGGGGGGGGCCGAGAGACCCAGTACTTC.

This sequence joins TRBV9 and TRBJ2-7, with TRBD1 identical over 8 bases. V dropped 2 bases and J dropped 6; count of bases not matched to a gene: 7. Germline V CDR1 and CDR2: SGDLS, YYNGEE. This CDR3 region has 14 residues. This CDR3 is CASSVRQGASEQYF. The CDR3 DNA reads as TGTGCCAGCAGCGTCCGGCAGGGGGCCTCCGAGCAGTACTTC.

The chain couples TRBV7-2 to TRBJ1-5; TRBD1 might be the D (5 bases). The germline CDR1 and CDR2 sequences are SGHTA and FQGNSA. Deletions cut 0 bases from V and 4 bases from J, with 16 bases between. The CDR3 has 17 residues. The DNA for the CDR3 is TGTGCCAGCAGCTTAGCTCCCCTAGGGACGGGGAATCAGCCCCAGCATTTT. Its protein product is CASSLAPLGTGNQPQHF.

The rearrangement joins TRBV5-1 to TRBJ2-7; D tentatively fits TRBD1 or TRBD2 (7 bases each). Germline loops: CDR1 SGHRS, CDR2 YFSETQ. The CDR3 loop spans 17 amino acids. Deletions cut 0 bases from V and 5 bases from J, with 21 bases between. The CDR3 DNA sequence: TGCGCCAGCAGCTTGGCCGCGGGACGACAGGGAGGGAACGAGCAGTACTTC. It codes for CASSLAAGRQGGNEQYF.

To note about this clone: One junction end disagrees with the germline gene, perhaps due to a read error. The chain uses TRBV7-7 and TRBJ2-5; D possibly matches TRBD1 or TRBD2 (5 bases each). Germline lookup yields CDR1 SSHAT and CDR2 FNYEAQ (reference sequence). The CDR3 contains 16 residues. CDR3 protein: CASSLGVRGIMETQYF. The DNA of the CDR3 is TGTGCTAGCAGCTTAGGGGTTCGGGGTATTATGGAGACCCAGTACTTC.

The chain has TRBV5-1 and TRBJ1-2, with unresolved D. The CDR3 contains 15 residues. V lost 4 bases and J 8 bases, leaving 21 bases between the germline ends. Germline assignment: CDR1 SGHRS and CDR2 YFSETQ. The CDR3 protein is CASSPFERDMEGYTF. The CDR3 nucleotides read TGCGCCAGCAGCCCGTTTGAACGGGATATGGAGGGCTACACCTTC.

DNA for the CDR3: TGTGCCAGCAAAGGGCCCGGCAGCACAGATACGCAGTATTTT. Amino acid sequence: CASKGPGSTDTQYF. The chain carries TRBV6-6 and TRBJ2-3; D is unresolved. The CDR3 sequence is 14 residues long. V was cut by 7 bases and J by 0 bases, with 11 bases left in between. The V gene's germline CDR1 is MNHNY and CDR2 SVGAGI (reference sequence).

V and J are TRBV7-8 and TRBJ2-7; D may be TRBD1 (6 bases). This CDR3 is 15 amino acids long. Germline V gene sequence: CDR1 SGHVS, CDR2 FQNEAQ. The V and J ends lost 3 bases and 5 bases respectively, with 17 bases between them. The CDR3 region is CASSFTGQGVNEQYF. CDR3 in DNA: TGTGCCAGCAGCTTCACAGGGCAAGGTGTGAACGAGCAGTACTTC.

The chain employs TRBV23-1 and TRBJ1-1; the D gene is possibly TRBD1 (6 bases). TRBV23-1 is an ORF, and what it does is uncertain. V dropped 7 bases and J dropped 0 bases, with 18 bases sitting between them. The CDR3 runs 16 residues. As DNA, the CDR3 is TGCGCCAGCAAGGGGACAACGCGGGGGATGAACACTGAAGCTTTCTTT. Protein: CASKGTTRGMNTEAFF.

The chain links TRBV7-9 to TRBJ1-4; 8 bases match TRBD1. The trim removed 1 base at V and 8 bases at J, leaving 12 bases unmatched. The CDR3 extends over 17 amino acids. The germline gives CDR1 SEHNR, CDR2 FQNEAQ (reference sequence). The DNA for the CDR3 is TGTGCCAGCAGCTTAGGCTACGGACAGGGATCGGGAGAAAAACTGTTTTTT. This codes for CASSLGYGQGSGEKLFF.

The chain couples TRBV9 to TRBJ2-2; D uncertain. The V end was cut by 5 bases, the J end by 5 bases, with 13 bases between. The CDR3 is 14 residues long. The germline CDR1 and CDR2 sequences are SGDLS and YYNGEE. The CDR3 loop is CASRGASGTGELFF. Here the CDR3 DNA reads TGTGCCAGCAGAGGAGCGTCGGGTACCGGGGAGCTGTTTTTT.

This chain links TRBV6-5 with TRBJ2-3, with 7 bases identical to TRBD1. Germline lookup yields CDR1 MNHEY and CDR2 SVGAGI. The CDR3 has 15 amino acids. The V and J ends lost 2 bases and 2 bases, in that order; junction bases with no gene match: 4. The CDR3 sequence: CASSYGGQSTDTQYF. The CDR3 DNA is TGTGCCAGCAGTTACGGGGGACAGTCCACAGATACGCAGTATTTT.

The rearrangement joins TRBV29-1 to TRBJ1-6; the D is unclear. Germline values: CDR1 SQVTM, CDR2 ANQGSEA. The CDR3 has 13 amino acids. With 4 bases removed from V and 5 bases from J, the gap between germline ends came to 9 bases. CDR3 residues: CSVGVTHNSPLHF. The CDR3 DNA reads TGCAGCGTTGGAGTGACACATAATTCACCCCTCCACTTT. Full variable domain (remainder filled in from reference TRBV29-1 and TRBJ1-6): SAVISQKPSRDICQRGTSLTIQCQVDSQVTMMFWYRQQPGQSLTLIATANQGSEATYESGFVIDKFPISRPNLTFSTLTVSNMSPEDSSIYLCSVGVTHNSPLHFGNGTRLTVT.

This clone has a single count. The CDR3 loop reads CASSLSWGREDSPLHF. The CDR3 DNA reads as TGCGCCAGCAGCTTGAGCTGGGGACGTGAGGATTCACCCCTCCACTTT. The V call is TRBV5-1, the J call TRBJ1-6, with D tentatively TRBD1 (5 bases). The germline V and J ends were trimmed by 1 base and 8 bases, with 16 bases remaining between them. Germline V lookup: CDR1 SGHRS, CDR2 YFSETQ. This CDR3 is 16 amino acids long.

The V gene is TRBV6-5, the J gene TRBJ1-5; unclear D gene. The V gene's germline CDR1 is MNHEY and CDR2 SVGAGI. Trimming took off 6 bases at V and 0 bases at J, with 9 bases between the two ends. There are 14 residues in the CDR3. The CDR3 protein is CASSQGNSNQPQHF. The CDR3 DNA sequence: TGTGCCAGCAGCCAAGGGAATAGCAATCAGCCCCAGCATTTT.

About this clone itself: One end of the junction varies from germline; a read error may be responsible. The V call is TRBV7-3, the J call TRBJ2-4, with 10 bases lining up with TRBD2. Germline-derived CDR1 and CDR2 are SGHTA and FQGTGA. The CDR3 contains 17 residues. The CDR3 DNA follows: TGTGCCAGCAGCCGAACAAGCGGGGGGGCCGGTCGAGACATTCAGTATTTC. The encoded protein is CASSRTSGGAGRDIQYF. The full variable domain, rest sourced from reference TRBV7-3 and TRBJ2-4, is GAGVSQTPSNKVTEKGKYVELRCDPISGHTALYWYRQSLGQGPEFLIYFQGTGAADDSGLPNDRFFAVRPEGSVSTLKIQRTERGDSAVYLCASSRTSGGAGRDIQYFGAGTRLSVL.

The chain is built from TRBV7-8 and TRBJ2-7, with D perhaps matching TRBD1 (6 bases). Germline CDR1 reads SGHVS; CDR2 reads FQNEAQ. Deletions cut 5 bases from V and 7 bases from J, with 27 bases between. This CDR3 is built from 17 residues. This chain's CDR3 is CASSLWPQSTGIQEQYF. CDR3 DNA sequence: TGTGCCAGCAGCCTCTGGCCCCAATCAACAGGGATACAGGAGCAGTACTTC.

V is TRBV15 and J is TRBJ2-5; the D is unclear. V shed 5 bases and J shed 1 base, with 8 bases lying between them. Germline loops: CDR1 LNHNV, CDR2 YYDKDF (reference sequence). The CDR3 contains 13 residues. Here the CDR3 DNA reads TGTGCCACCAGCGAAGGATTCCAAGAGACCCAGTACTTC. Amino acid sequence: CATSEGFQETQYF.

The J gene is TRBJ1-1, the V gene TRBV9, with 8 bases that match TRBD1. CDR3 length equals 15 residues. The germline V gene encodes CDR1 SGDLS and CDR2 YYNGEE. J was trimmed by 1 base and V by 0 bases; bases with no gene match: 2. The CDR3 loop reads CASSVGGTGNTEAFF. The DNA for the CDR3 is TGTGCCAGCAGCGTAGGAGGGACAGGGAACACTGAAGCTTTCTTT.

This chain connects TRBV15 to TRBJ2-2, with no clear D. The CDR3 has 14 amino acids. Trimming stripped 2 bases from V and 4 bases from J, with 8 bases between. Per germline, CDR1 LNHNV and CDR2 YYDKDF (reference sequence). The CDR3 is CATSRSRSTGELFF. CDR3 nucleotides: TGTGCCACCAGCAGAAGCAGGAGCACCGGGGAGCTGTTTTTT.